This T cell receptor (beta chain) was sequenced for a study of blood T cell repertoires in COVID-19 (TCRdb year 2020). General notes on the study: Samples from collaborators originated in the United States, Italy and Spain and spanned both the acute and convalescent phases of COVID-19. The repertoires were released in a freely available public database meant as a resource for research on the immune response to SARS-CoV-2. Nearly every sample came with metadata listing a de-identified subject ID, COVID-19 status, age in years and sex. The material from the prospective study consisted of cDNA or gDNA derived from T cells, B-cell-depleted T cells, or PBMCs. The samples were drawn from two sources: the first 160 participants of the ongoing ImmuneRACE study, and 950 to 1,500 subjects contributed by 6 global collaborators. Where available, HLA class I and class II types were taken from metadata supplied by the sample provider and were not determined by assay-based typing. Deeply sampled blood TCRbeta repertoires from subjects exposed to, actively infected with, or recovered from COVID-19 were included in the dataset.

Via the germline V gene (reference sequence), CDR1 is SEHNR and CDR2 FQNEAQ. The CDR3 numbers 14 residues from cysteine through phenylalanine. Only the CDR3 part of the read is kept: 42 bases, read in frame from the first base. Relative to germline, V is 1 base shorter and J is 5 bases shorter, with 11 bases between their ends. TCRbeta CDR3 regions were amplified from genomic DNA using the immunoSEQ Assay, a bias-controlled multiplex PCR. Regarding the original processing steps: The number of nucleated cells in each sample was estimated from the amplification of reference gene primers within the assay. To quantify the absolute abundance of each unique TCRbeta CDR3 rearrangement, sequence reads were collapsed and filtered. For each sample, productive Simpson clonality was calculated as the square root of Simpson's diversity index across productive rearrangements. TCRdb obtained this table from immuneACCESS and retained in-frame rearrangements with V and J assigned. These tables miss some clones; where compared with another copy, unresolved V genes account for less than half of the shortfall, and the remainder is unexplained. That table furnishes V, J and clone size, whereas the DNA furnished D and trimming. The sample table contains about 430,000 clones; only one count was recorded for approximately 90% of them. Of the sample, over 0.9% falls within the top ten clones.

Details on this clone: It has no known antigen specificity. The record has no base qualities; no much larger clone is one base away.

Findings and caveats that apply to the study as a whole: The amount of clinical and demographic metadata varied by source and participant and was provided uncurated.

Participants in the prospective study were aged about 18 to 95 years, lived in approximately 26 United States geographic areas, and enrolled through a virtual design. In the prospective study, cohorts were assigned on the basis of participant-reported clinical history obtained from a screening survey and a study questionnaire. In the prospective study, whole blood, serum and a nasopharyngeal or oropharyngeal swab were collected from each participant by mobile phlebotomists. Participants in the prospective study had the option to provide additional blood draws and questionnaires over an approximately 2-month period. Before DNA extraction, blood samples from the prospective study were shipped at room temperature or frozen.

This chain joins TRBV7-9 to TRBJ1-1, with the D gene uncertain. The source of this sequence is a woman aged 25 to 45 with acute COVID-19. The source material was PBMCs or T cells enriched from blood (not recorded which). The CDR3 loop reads CASSLVLGGTEAFF. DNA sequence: TGTGCCAGCAGCTTAGTTTTGGGAGGGACTGAAGCTTTCTTT.